These 11 T cell receptor beta chains were sequenced from one sample in a study of blood T cells in healthy people across ages. A J-beta primer mix and a sample-barcoded 5' primer were used in a second PCR of about 7 to 12 cycles. Each CDR3 protein is one row after TCRdb ran MiXCR on the 5' RACE reads. The sample shows some 550,000 distinct CDR3 sequences, less than 60% of them seen only once. Sequencing was carried out using blood. Source of these receptors: a man older than 75 in good health.

The rearrangement links TRBV29-1 to TRBJ2-3, with TRBD2 matching over 7 bases. The CDR3 covers 14 residues. V trimming: 6 bases; J trimming: 3 bases; junction bases outside the gene matches: 9. In germline, CDR1 is SQVTM, CDR2 ANQGSEA. The CDR3 loop is CSVWGRAGTDTQYF. In nucleotides, the CDR3 is TGCAGCGTATGGGGGAGGGCCGGGACAGATACGCAGTATTTT.

A single count supports this clonotype. V is TRBV10-3 and J is TRBJ2-3; the D gene could be TRBD1 or TRBD2 (5 bases each). The length of the CDR3 is 15 residues. V lost 4 bases and J 1 base, leaving 12 bases between the germline ends. Germline CDR1 reads ENHRY; CDR2 reads SYGVKD. The CDR3 coding sequence is TGTGCCATCAGTGTGACGGGGCCCCGCACAGATACGCAGTATTTT. Translation: CAISVTGPRTDTQYF.

The sample holds one count of this clonotype. The V call is TRBV20-1, the J call TRBJ1-1, with a possible D match to TRBD1 (6 bases). Germline V gene lookup returns CDR1 DFQATT and CDR2 SNEGSKA (reference sequence). V lost 1 base to trimming and J lost 0 bases, with 12 bases between them. The CDR3 extends over 15 amino acids. CDR3 nucleotides: TGCAGTGCTAGAGGGCCCCAGGGGCTGAACACTGAAGCTTTCTTT. Its translation: CSARGPQGLNTEAFF.

The V and J genes are TRBV10-3 and TRBJ2-2, with D possibly TRBD2 on 6 matching bases. This CDR3 is 17 amino acids long. Germline lookup yields CDR1 ENHRY and CDR2 SYGVKD. The V end was cut by 5 bases, the J end by 2 bases, with 18 bases between. The CDR3 coding sequence is TGTGCCATCAGTACGGGACTTATAACGGGAAACACCGGGGAGCTGTTTTTT. Its protein product is CAISTGLITGNTGELFF.

V gene TRBV4-3 combines with J gene TRBJ2-1; D is ambiguous. CDR3 length: 16 amino acids. The germline CDR1 and CDR2 sequences are LGHNA and YSLEER. V was pared by 0 bases and J by 5 bases, with 14 bases between. The CDR3 region is CASSQDFGSRNNEQFF. CDR3 DNA sequence: TGCGCCAGCAGCCAAGATTTCGGGTCTCGAAACAATGAGCAGTTCTTC.

This rearrangement joins TRBV7-9 to TRBJ2-1; D might be TRBD1 or TRBD2, each matching 5 bases. Germline V CDR1 and CDR2: SEHNR, FQNEAQ (reference sequence). This CDR3 is 15 amino acids long. Trimming removed 11 bases from V and 2 bases from J, with 19 bases in between. Written as DNA, the CDR3 is TGTGCCTCCTCAGCCGGGAAGGGGACCTACAATGAGCAGTTCTTC. Translation: CASSAGKGTYNEQFF.

The V gene is TRBV7-2, the J gene TRBJ2-5; TRBD2 is a possible D gene (6 bases). In germline, CDR1 is SGHTA, CDR2 FQGNSA. The germline V and J ends were trimmed by 6 bases and 1 base, with 9 bases remaining between them. The CDR3 runs to 13 residues. The CDR3: CASRRAGQETQYF. Here the CDR3 DNA reads TGTGCCAGCAGGCGAGCGGGCCAAGAGACCCAGTACTTC.

This clonotype was counted a few times. The chain employs TRBV6-5 and TRBJ1-6, with 7 positions matching TRBD1. J was trimmed by 10 bases and V by 10 bases; bases with no gene match: 19. The CDR3 contains 16 residues. Germline-derived CDR1 and CDR2 are MNHEY and SVGAGI. The CDR3 sequence: CATVRQGGPRSSPLHF. In DNA form, the CDR3 reads TGTGCCACCGTAAGACAGGGCGGCCCACGATCATCACCCCTCCACTTT.

In DNA form, the CDR3 reads TGTGCCAGCAGCCAGCGGACTAGCGGGCCGCACAAGTTCTTC. Amino acids: CASSQRTSGPHKFF. The chain uses TRBV14 and TRBJ2-1, with 11 positions matching TRBD2. Per germline, CDR1 SGHDN and CDR2 FVKESK. J was trimmed by 14 bases and V by 3 bases; bases with no gene match: 9. This CDR3 has 14 amino acids. The whole variable domain, remainder taken from reference TRBV14 and TRBJ2-1, is EAGVTQFPSHSVIEKGQTVTLRCDPISGHDNLYWYRRVMGKEIKFLLHFVKESKQDESGMPNNRFLAERTGGTYSTLKVQPAELEDSGVYFCASSQRTSGPHKFFGPGTRLTVL.

The V call is TRBV12-3 or TRBV12-4, the J call TRBJ1-2, with unresolved D. V lost 3 bases, J lost 2 bases, and 13 bases lay in between. This CDR3 is built from 15 residues. CDR3 bases: TGTGCCAGCAGTTTTGTGGCCAGGACCAACTATGGCTACACCTTC. Translating it yields CASSFVARTNYGYTF.

This clonotype was counted a single time. This clone may be a read error of a much larger clone one base away. The V call is TRBV6-1, the J call TRBJ2-3; 12 bases match TRBD2. CDR1 MNHNS and CDR2 SASEGT come from the germline V gene. The CDR3 covers 21 residues. The trim removed 8 bases at V and 0 bases at J, leaving 21 bases unmatched. CDR3 sequence reads: CASLSTGTSGPASESTDTQYF. For the CDR3, the DNA is TGTGCCAGCCTGAGTACCGGGACTAGCGGGCCCGCTTCAGAAAGCACAGATACGCAGTATTTT.